Below are 17 T cell receptor beta chains sequenced from a single sample in a study of T-cell reconstitution after alpha-beta-depleted transplantation in children (dated by TCRdb to the mid-2010s). The treatment or condition label here, explained by the study, means: allogeneic hematopoietic cell transplantation with graft depleted of TCRalphabeta T cells and CD19 B cells. Library preparation was by PCR. The run used an Illumina HiSeq 2500. TCR library preparation used molecular barcoding, with unique molecular identifiers applied to normalize quantification of the TCRbeta repertoire. TCRdb reanalyzed the raw reads on its own, using fastp at Q25 for trimming and MiXCR for clone calling, and kept in-frame beta chains. Entries that share a CDR3 protein sequence are merged under the most common genes and DNA. For this sample there are fewer than 1 million distinct CDR3 sequences; about 15% appear just once. Approximately 4.5% of the sample lies in the top ten.

The starting material was PBMCs, mostly from graft donor cells, obtained 360 days after TCRalphabeta/CD19-depleted stem cell transplant. These receptor sequences come from a male patient younger than 18 who had a stem cell transplant for acute lymphoblastic leukemia, so the T cells may come from the graft donor.

This clonotype was recorded a few times. This chain joins TRBV20-1 and TRBJ2-5; no firm D call. CDR1 and CDR2 from the germline V gene are DFQATT and SNEGSKA (reference sequence). V lost 1 base, J lost 4 bases, and 10 bases lay in between. This CDR3 has 13 residues. The CDR3 DNA reads TGCAGTGCTAGAGGGCTCCTAGGAGAGACCCAGTACTTC. This translates into CSARGLLGETQYF.

The gene calls are TRBV4-1 and TRBJ1-1; 11 nucleotides align to TRBD1. The germline gives CDR1 MGHRA, CDR2 YSYEKL. This CDR3 spans 14 amino acids. V shed 6 bases and J 5 bases; nucleotides not matched to a gene: 5. The CDR3 loop reads CASRRTGGRTEAFF. The CDR3 region has the DNA TGCGCCAGCAGGCGGACAGGGGGCCGGACTGAAGCTTTCTTT.

The sample holds a few counts of this clonotype. The chain is built from TRBV29-1 and TRBJ2-5; TRBD2 is a possible D gene (5 bases). CDR3 length: 11 residues. The germline CDR1 and CDR2 sequences are SQVTM and ANQGSEA. With 7 bases removed from V and 5 bases from J, the gap between germline ends came to 11 bases. Here the CDR3 DNA reads TGCAGCGCCCAAGGGAGTGAGACCCAGTACTTC. Protein: CSAQGSETQYF.

The chain recombines TRBV20-1 with TRBJ2-7, with 8 bases that match TRBD2. After removal of 5 bases from V and 1 base from J, the junction contained 7 bases not matched to a gene. CDR3 length: 14 residues. Looked up from germline, CDR1 is DFQATT and CDR2 is SNEGSKA (reference sequence). The CDR3 region has the DNA TGCAGTGCTCCAATAGCGGGGCCTTCCTACGAGCAGTACTTC. Protein: CSAPIAGPSYEQYF.

Comment on this clonotype: This may be a read error, as it is one base from a much larger clone. The CDR3 DNA reads as TGTGCCAGCAGAGGCAGGGGGCGGTGCTACGAGCAGTACTTC. This encodes CASRGRGRCYEQYF. The rearrangement joins TRBV12-3 or TRBV12-4 to TRBJ2-7; 8 nucleotides align to TRBD1. V was clipped by 6 bases and J by 3 bases; unmatched bases: 7. This CDR3 is built from 14 residues.

This clonotype has ten or more counts. In nucleotides, the CDR3 is TGCAGCGTGCCGGGGGCCACTTACGAGCAGTACTTC. This encodes CSVPGATYEQYF. V gene TRBV29-1 combines with J gene TRBJ2-7; D may correspond to TRBD1 or TRBD2 (6 bases each). Germline-derived CDR1 and CDR2 are SQVTM and ANQGSEA. V was pared by 6 bases and J by 4 bases, with 13 bases between. The CDR3 sequence is 12 residues long.

This chain connects TRBV15 to TRBJ2-5, with D perhaps being TRBD1 or TRBD2 (5 bases each). V gave up 3 bases and J gave up 6 bases, with 8 bases separating them. The CDR3 consists of 12 residues. Germline-derived CDR1 and CDR2 are LNHNV and YYDKDF (reference sequence). The CDR3 spells CATSRGPKTQYF. The CDR3 DNA reads as TGTGCCACCAGCAGGGGACCCAAGACCCAGTACTTC.

The table lists this clonotype with a few counts. V is TRBV10-2 and J is TRBJ2-3; the D is unclear. Per germline, CDR1 WSHSY and CDR2 SAAADI. The V and J ends lost 1 base and 2 bases respectively, with 7 bases between them. The CDR3 loop spans 14 amino acids. CDR3 in DNA: TGCGCCAGCAGTGAGTTCGGCGCCACAGATACGCAGTATTTT. This gives the protein CASSEFGATDTQYF.

This clonotype was seen a handful of times. The chain links TRBV11-2 to TRBJ2-7, with 7 bases aligning to TRBD1. The J segment lost 1 base and the V segment lost 0 bases, leaving 3 bases of the junction unmatched. CDR1 is SGHAT and CDR2 is FQNNGV in the germline V gene. The CDR3 is 15 amino acids. CDR3 residues: CASSLDPDRSYEQYF. The CDR3 bases are TGTGCCAGCAGCTTAGATCCGGACAGGTCCTACGAGCAGTACTTC.

The rearrangement joins TRBV9 to TRBJ2-1, with 10 bases lining up with TRBD2. This CDR3 has 18 residues. The J segment lost 8 bases and the V segment lost 0 bases, leaving 14 bases of the junction unmatched. The germline V gene encodes CDR1 SGDLS and CDR2 YYNGEE. CDR3 nucleotide sequence: TGTGCCAGCAGCGTAGTAGAGGATACTAGCGGGACCGTGGATGAGCAGTTCTTC. It specifies CASSVVEDTSGTVDEQFF.

This clonotype was observed many times. The genes are TRBV18 and TRBJ1-1; 7 nucleotides line up with TRBD1. CDR1 KGHSH and CDR2 LQKENI come from the germline V gene. With 6 bases clipped from V and 6 bases from J, the junction kept 7 bases outside the gene matches. The CDR3 length is 13 residues. The CDR3 is CASSEGQVPEAFF. The CDR3 nucleotides are TGTGCCAGCTCTGAAGGACAGGTCCCTGAAGCTTTCTTT.

The chain combines TRBV29-1 with TRBJ2-7; D possibly corresponds to TRBD2 (6 bases). In germline, CDR1 is SQVTM, CDR2 ANQGSEA. Trimming pared 6 bases from V and 4 bases from J, leaving 19 bases between. The CDR3 is made up of 14 amino acids. The CDR3 DNA is TGCAGCGTGGCTGGCGGGGATGGACCATACGAGCAGTACTTC. Translation gives CSVAGGDGPYEQYF.

This clonotype was counted a few times. Its ends do not fully match the called genes, so a read error is possible. V and J are TRBV5-5 and TRBJ2-7; unclear D gene. CDR1 is SGHKS, CDR2 YYEKEE, per germline (reference sequence). This CDR3 has 12 residues. CDR3 in DNA: TGTGCCAGCAGCCCCGGACCAGCCCAGCAGTGCTTC. It yields the protein CASSPGPAQQCF.

This chain uses TRBV6-1 with TRBJ2-1; D ambiguous. V lost 5 bases and J lost 3, with 11 bases in between. The CDR3 has 14 residues. Germline CDR1 is MNHNS and CDR2 is SASEGT. CDR3 nucleotides: TGTGCCAGCAGTCCGCTGAGTGTCTACAATGAGCAGTTCTTC. It yields the protein CASSPLSVYNEQFF.

V and J are TRBV12-3 or TRBV12-4 and TRBJ2-6, with a weak D call TRBD2 (5 bases). V gave up 7 bases and J gave up 4 bases, with 11 bases separating them. The CDR3 totals 14 residues. The DNA of the CDR3 is TGTGCCAGCATTGCGGGCTGGGGGGCCAACGTCCTGACTTTC. It codes for CASIAGWGANVLTF.

This chain uses TRBV20-1 with TRBJ1-1, with a possible D match to TRBD1 (5 bases). From germline, CDR1 is DFQATT and CDR2 SNEGSKA (reference sequence). CDR3 length: 11 residues. V shed 3 bases and J shed 10 bases, with 12 bases lying between them. CDR3: CSASGTQGAFF. The DNA for the CDR3 is TGCAGTGCTAGTGGGACTCAGGGAGCTTTCTTT.

This clonotype was observed at least ten times. V gene TRBV5-5 combines with J gene TRBJ2-5, with D possibly being TRBD1 (5 bases). The germline V gene encodes CDR1 SGHKS and CDR2 YYEKEE (reference sequence). This CDR3 contains 14 residues. Trimming stripped 0 bases from V and 3 bases from J, with 9 bases between. In DNA, the CDR3 is TGTGCCAGCAGCTTGGTTGGGGCGGAAGAGACCCAGTACTTC. This encodes CASSLVGAEETQYF. Looking up the rest from reference TRBV5-5 and TRBJ2-5 gives the full variable domain: DAGVTQSPTHLIKTRGQQVTLRCSPISGHKSVSWYQQVLGQGPQFIFQYYEKEERGRGNFPDRFSARQFPNYSSELNVNALLLGDSALYLCASSLVGAEETQYFGPGTRLLVL.